Shown below are 24 T cell receptor beta chains from a single sample sequenced in a study of identical twins. TCRdb itself ran the 5' RACE reads through MiXCR, one entry per CDR3 protein. The top ten hold 9.5% to 15% of the sample, which has around 100,000 distinct CDR3 sequences, roughly 6% seen once. Sequenced sample: memory T cells sorted from blood. All receptors derive from a woman aged 45-60 years in good health.

This chain links TRBV30 with TRBJ1-2, with D possibly matching TRBD1 (5 bases). Germline CDR1 GTSNPN, CDR2 SVGIG (reference sequence). The V and J ends lost 7 bases and 4 bases respectively, with 13 bases between them. The CDR3 consists of 12 residues. The CDR3 DNA reads as TGTGCCTCGAAGTCCAGGGCCTATGGCTACACCTTC. Translated: CASKSRAYGYTF.

This clonotype occurred a few times. The chain is built from TRBV3-1 and TRBJ1-1; D gene uncertain. CDR3 length: 11 amino acids. The germline V gene has CDR1 LGHDT and CDR2 YNNKEL (reference sequence). V lost 6 bases and J lost 7, with 9 bases in between. The CDR3 spells CASRLGNEAFF. DNA for the CDR3: TGTGCCAGCAGGCTCGGGAATGAAGCTTTCTTT.

This clonotype has a count of ten or more. The chain is built from TRBV19 and TRBJ1-4; D may be TRBD1 (6 bases). The CDR3 has 12 residues. Trimming cost V 6 bases and J 8 bases, with 10 bases left between them. Germline V gene sequence: CDR1 LNHDA, CDR2 SQIVND (reference sequence). CDR3 sequence: CASSRGREKLFF. The CDR3, as DNA: TGTGCCAGTAGCAGGGGACGAGAAAAACTGTTTTTT.

This clonotype was observed at least ten times. The V and J genes are TRBV24-1 and TRBJ2-1; 11 nucleotides match TRBD2. CDR3 length: 17 amino acids. CDR1 and CDR2 from the germline V gene are KGHDR and SFDVKD. The J segment lost 2 bases and the V segment lost 3 bases, leaving 5 bases of the junction unmatched. CDR3 sequence reads: CATSDTRLAGTYNEQFF. CDR3 in DNA: TGTGCCACCAGTGATACCCGACTAGCGGGGACCTACAATGAGCAGTTCTTC.

CDR3 sequence (DNA): TGCAGTGCTGAGGGGGGGGGCAATGAGCAGTTCTTC. Its protein product is CSAEGGGNEQFF. The J gene is TRBJ2-1, the V gene TRBV20-1; D may be TRBD2 (7 bases). Trimming left V 5 bases short and J 6 bases short, with 11 bases between. Germline CDR1 and CDR2: DFQATT and SNEGSKA (reference sequence). There are 12 residues in the CDR3.

J is TRBJ2-7 and V is TRBV7-2; the D gene is possibly TRBD2 (6 bases). Germline loops: CDR1 SGHTA, CDR2 FQGNSA. V was cut by 4 bases and J by 7 bases, with 8 bases left in between. This CDR3 comprises 11 residues. The CDR3 region has the DNA TGTGCCAGCAGCTCTAGCGTTGAGCAGTACTTC. It yields the protein CASSSSVEQYF.

This clonotype was observed at least ten times. The V and J genes are TRBV5-1 and TRBJ2-1, with TRBD2 identical over 9 bases. Looked up from germline, CDR1 is SGHRS and CDR2 is YFSETQ. CDR3 size: 16 residues. Trimming removed 3 bases from V and 0 bases from J; junction bases left unmatched: 4. This CDR3 is CASSYIAGVSYNEQFF. CDR3 DNA: TGCGCCAGCAGCTATATAGCGGGAGTCTCCTACAATGAGCAGTTCTTC.

This clonotype showed up many times. The gene calls are TRBV19 and TRBJ2-7, with 8 bases lining up with TRBD2. The CDR3 sequence is 14 residues long. V was clipped by 4 bases and J by 6 bases; unmatched bases: 8. Germline loops: CDR1 LNHDA, CDR2 SQIVND (reference sequence). The CDR3 is CASSRTGTRGEQYV. The CDR3 DNA sequence: TGTGCCAGTAGTAGGACCGGGACTAGAGGCGAGCAGTACGTC.

The sample holds many counts of this clonotype. V gene TRBV10-3 combines with J gene TRBJ2-7, with D possibly matching TRBD1 (6 bases). This CDR3 region has 14 residues. V gave up 6 bases and J gave up 4 bases, with 16 bases separating them. Germline CDR1 reads ENHRY; CDR2 reads SYGVKD. Here the CDR3 reads CAIRGAGDPYEQYF. In DNA, the CDR3 is TGTGCCATCAGGGGGGCAGGTGATCCGTACGAGCAGTACTTC.

In its sample, this clonotype was seen a few times. The chain combines TRBV4-1 with TRBJ2-1; the match to TRBD2 covers 7 bases. The CDR3 contains 14 residues. CDR1 MGHRA and CDR2 YSYEKL come from the germline V gene. V was pared by 5 bases and J by 4 bases, with 5 bases of the junction left unmatched. In DNA, the CDR3 is TGCGCCAGCAGCACGCGGGAGTTATACAATGAGCAGTTCTTC. This gives the protein CASSTRELYNEQFF.

This clonotype was found many times. CDR3: CASNVAGVMNTGELFF. The CDR3 DNA follows: TGTGCCAGCAACGTGGCGGGAGTGATGAACACCGGGGAGCTGTTTTTT. The rearrangement links TRBV12-3 or TRBV12-4 to TRBJ2-2; 7 bases match TRBD2. J was trimmed by 1 base and V by 7 bases; bases with no gene match: 9. CDR3 length: 16 amino acids.

In its sample, this clonotype was seen many times. J is TRBJ1-1 and V is TRBV7-9, with 9 bases identical to TRBD1. V shed 4 bases, J shed 5 bases, and the junction held 8 bases outside the gene matches. Germline-derived CDR1 and CDR2 are SEHNR and FQNEAQ (reference sequence). The CDR3 has 15 residues. The CDR3 nucleotides read TGTGCCAGCAGCTCTGTGGGGACAGGGAGTACTGAAGCTTTCTTT. It encodes CASSSVGTGSTEAFF.

This clonotype showed up just a few times. V gene TRBV4-1 combines with J gene TRBJ2-3, with TRBD2 identical over 7 bases. With 1 base clipped from V and 2 bases from J, the junction kept 9 bases outside the gene matches. There are 17 residues in the CDR3. Per germline, CDR1 MGHRA and CDR2 YSYEKL. The CDR3 reads CASSQVGRGRDTDTQYF. In DNA, the CDR3 is TGCGCCAGCAGCCAAGTAGGTCGCGGGAGAGACACAGATACGCAGTATTTT.

This clonotype was detected many times. The chain links TRBV5-1 to TRBJ2-2, with no clear D. Trimming removed 2 bases at V and 5 bases at J, with 7 bases between. Germline V CDR1 and CDR2: SGHRS, YFSETQ. CDR3 length: 13 residues. CDR3 loop: CASSLGGTGELFF. The CDR3 bases are TGCGCCAGCAGCTTAGGTGGAACCGGGGAGCTGTTTTTT. The full variable domain, its missing parts supplied by reference TRBV5-1 and TRBJ2-2, is KAGVTQTPRYLIKTRGQQVTLSCSPISGHRSVSWYQQTPGQGLQFLFEYFSETQRNKGNFPGRFSGRQFSNSRSEMNVSTLELGDSALYLCASSLGGTGELFFGEGSRLTVL.

The table lists this clonotype with a few counts. The chain has TRBV6-6 and TRBJ1-2, with a weak D call TRBD1 (6 bases). V lost 6 bases and J 4 bases, leaving 15 bases between the germline ends. CDR1 MNHNY and CDR2 SVGAGI come from the germline V gene (reference sequence). CDR3 length equals 14 residues. The CDR3 DNA sequence: TGTGCCAGCAGCTCAAACCGGGACATCTATGGCTACACCTTC. Translated: CASSSNRDIYGYTF.

This clonotype was detected ten times or more. The V and J genes are TRBV12-3 or TRBV12-4 and TRBJ1-4; no firm D call. The CDR3 has 13 amino acids. V lost 3 bases and J lost 3, with 5 bases in between. This chain's CDR3 is CASSFPANEKLFF. In DNA, the CDR3 is TGTGCCAGCAGTTTCCCGGCTAATGAAAAACTGTTTTTT.

This rearrangement joins TRBV3-1 to TRBJ2-3, with 8 bases aligning to TRBD2. Per the germline V gene, CDR1 is LGHDT and CDR2 is YNNKEL (reference sequence). The CDR3 has 15 residues. After removal of 2 bases from V and 7 bases from J, the junction contained 8 bases not matched to a gene. CDR3 in amino acids: CASSQSLAGLNTQYF. The CDR3 bases are TGTGCCAGCAGCCAATCTCTAGCGGGTCTGAATACGCAGTATTTT.

This clonotype was counted many times. This chain links TRBV9 with TRBJ2-7; D perhaps matches TRBD2 (6 bases). This CDR3 region has 15 residues. V was cut by 4 bases and J by 4 bases, with 18 bases left in between. CDR1 SGDLS and CDR2 YYNGEE come from the germline V gene. The CDR3, as DNA: TGTGCCAGCAGCCCAAGGGACTCATCGGGGTACGAGCAGTACTTC. Translating gives CASSPRDSSGYEQYF.

This clonotype was observed many times. The chain carries TRBV28 and TRBJ2-1, with D maybe TRBD2 (7 bases). Trimming removed 4 bases at V and 4 bases at J, with 14 bases between. Germline values: CDR1 MDHEN, CDR2 SYDVKM. This CDR3 region has 15 residues. The CDR3 loop is CASSSQGGGYNEQFF. The CDR3 region has the DNA TGTGCCAGCAGTTCACAGGGAGGGGGGTACAATGAGCAGTTCTTC.

Many counts were recorded for this clonotype. The chain uses TRBV5-5 and TRBJ2-7, with D perhaps matching TRBD2 (6 bases). The CDR3 consists of 16 residues. V was clipped by 0 bases and J by 0 bases, with 13 bases between them. Germline CDR1 is SGHKS and CDR2 is YYEKEE (reference sequence). CDR3 loop: CASSLEGGGPSYEQYF. In nucleotides, the CDR3 is TGTGCCAGCAGCTTGGAGGGCGGAGGGCCCTCCTACGAGCAGTACTTC.

The chain couples TRBV24-1 to TRBJ2-5; D uncertain. The CDR3 length is 13 residues. V lost 2 bases, J lost 5 bases, and 8 bases lay in between. CDR1 KGHDR and CDR2 SFDVKD come from the germline V gene. The CDR3 here is CATSDYGSETQYF. In nucleotides, the CDR3 is TGTGCCACCAGTGATTACGGTAGCGAGACCCAGTACTTC.

On this clonotype: Germline is not matched at one junction end, which may reflect a read error. The rearrangement links TRBV12-3 or TRBV12-4 to TRBJ2-2, with D perhaps TRBD1 (6 bases). The CDR3 spans 12 residues. The CDR3 coding sequence is TGTGCCAGCAGAACAGGGCCCGGGGATCTGTTTTTT. Protein product: CASRTGPGDLFF.

Details on this clonotype: A single base separates this from a much larger clone, so it may be a read error. The genes are TRBV19 and TRBJ2-7, with D maybe TRBD1 (6 bases). This CDR3 is built from 13 residues. Germline CDR1 LNHDA, CDR2 SQIVND (reference sequence). This chain's CDR3 is CAGSIEDSYEQYF. The CDR3 DNA reads as TGTGCCGGTAGTATTGAGGACAGCTACGAGCAGTACTTC.

This clonotype has a count of ten or more. This chain links TRBV12-3 or TRBV12-4 with TRBJ1-3; 8 nucleotides line up with TRBD1. The CDR3 is 16 amino acids. Trimming cost V 10 bases and J 7 bases; bases outside gene matches: 18. The CDR3 DNA is TGTGCCACCTCTAGGGGCCGACAGGGGATTAGGAACACCATATATTTT. This translates into CATSRGRQGIRNTIYF.